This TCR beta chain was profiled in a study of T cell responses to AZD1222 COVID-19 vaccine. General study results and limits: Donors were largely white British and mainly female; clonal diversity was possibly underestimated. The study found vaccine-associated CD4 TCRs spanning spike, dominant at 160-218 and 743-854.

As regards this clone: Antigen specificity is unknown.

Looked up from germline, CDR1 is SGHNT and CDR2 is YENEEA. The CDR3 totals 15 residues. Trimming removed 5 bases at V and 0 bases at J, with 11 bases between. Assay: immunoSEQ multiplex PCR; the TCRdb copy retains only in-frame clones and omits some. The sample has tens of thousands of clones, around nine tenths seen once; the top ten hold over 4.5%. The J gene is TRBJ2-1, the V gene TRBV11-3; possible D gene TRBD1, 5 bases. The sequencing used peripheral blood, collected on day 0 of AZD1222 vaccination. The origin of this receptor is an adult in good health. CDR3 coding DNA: TGTGCCAGCAGCATTACAGGAAGCTCCTACAATGAGCAGTTCTTC. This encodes CASSITGSSYNEQFF.